This TCR beta chain was sequenced for a study of blood T cells in healthy people across ages. General study points: A roughly linear age-dependent decrease characterized TCR beta diversity per million T cells.

Regarding this clonotype: The antigen is not known.

PCR was performed a second time for roughly 7 to 12 cycles using a sample-barcoded 5' primer and a J-beta primer mix. Using its own MiXCR run on the 5' RACE reads, TCRdb lists one record per CDR3 protein. This sample yields 700,000 or so distinct CDR3 sequences, of which about 43% are seen a single time; 25% to 35% belongs to the top ten. CDR3 size: 15 residues. CDR1 and CDR2 (germline): DFQATT, SNEGSKA (reference sequence). Sequencing used blood. The chain combines TRBV20-1 with TRBJ2-5; the D gene could be TRBD1 or TRBD2 (5 bases each). The J call could be wrong; TRBJ2-7 is a better fit for the DNA end. The source of this sequence is a man at least 80 years old in good health. The CDR3 DNA reads TGCAGTGCTAGAGAAGAAGGGGAGAGGTTCCACGAGCAGTACTTC. This translates into CSAREEGERFHEQYF.